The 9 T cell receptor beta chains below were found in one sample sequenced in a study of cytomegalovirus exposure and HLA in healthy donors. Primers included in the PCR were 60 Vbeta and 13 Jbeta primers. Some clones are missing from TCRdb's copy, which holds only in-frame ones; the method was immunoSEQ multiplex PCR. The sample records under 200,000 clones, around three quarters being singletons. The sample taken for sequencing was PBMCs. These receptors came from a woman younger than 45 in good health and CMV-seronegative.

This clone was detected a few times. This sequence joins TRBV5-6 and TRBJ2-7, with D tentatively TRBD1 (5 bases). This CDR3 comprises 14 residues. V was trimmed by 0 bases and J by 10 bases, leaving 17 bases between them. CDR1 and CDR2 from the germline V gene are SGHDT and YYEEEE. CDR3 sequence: CASSLAGRTPGQYF. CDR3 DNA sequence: TGTGCCAGCAGCTTGGCCGGTAGGACACCAGGTCAGTACTTC.

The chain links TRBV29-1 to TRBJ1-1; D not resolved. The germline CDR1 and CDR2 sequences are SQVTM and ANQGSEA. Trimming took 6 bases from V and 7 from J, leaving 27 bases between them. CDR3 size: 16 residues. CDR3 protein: CSVEPKAMGRRNEAFF. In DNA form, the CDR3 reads TGCAGCGTCGAACCTAAGGCCATGGGGAGACGAAATGAAGCTTTCTTT.

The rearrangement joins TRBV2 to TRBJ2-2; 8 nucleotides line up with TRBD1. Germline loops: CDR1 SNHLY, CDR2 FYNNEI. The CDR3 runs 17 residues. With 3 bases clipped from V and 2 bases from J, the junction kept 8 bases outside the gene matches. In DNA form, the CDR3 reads TGTGCCAGCAGTGACTCCGACAGGGGTCCTAACACCGGGGAGCTGTTTTTT. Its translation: CASSDSDRGPNTGELFF.

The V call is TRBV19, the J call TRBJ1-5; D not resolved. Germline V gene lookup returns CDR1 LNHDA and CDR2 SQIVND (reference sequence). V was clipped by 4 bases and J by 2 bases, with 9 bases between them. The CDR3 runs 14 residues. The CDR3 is CASSRASGNQPQHF. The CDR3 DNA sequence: TGTGCCAGTAGTAGAGCTTCGGGCAATCAGCCCCAGCATTTT.

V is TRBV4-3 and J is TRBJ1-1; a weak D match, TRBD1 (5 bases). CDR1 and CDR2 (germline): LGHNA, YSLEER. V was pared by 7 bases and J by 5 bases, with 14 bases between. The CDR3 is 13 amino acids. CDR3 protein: CASKSRGRTEAFF. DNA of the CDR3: TGCGCCAGCAAATCCCGGGGGAGGACTGAAGCTTTCTTT.

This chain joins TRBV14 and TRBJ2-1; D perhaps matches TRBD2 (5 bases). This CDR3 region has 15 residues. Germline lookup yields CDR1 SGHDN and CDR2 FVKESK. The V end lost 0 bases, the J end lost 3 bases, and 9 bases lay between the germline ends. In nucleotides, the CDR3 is TGTGCCAGCAGCCAAGAACGGGGTTACTACAATGAGCAGTTCTTC. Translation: CASSQERGYYNEQFF.

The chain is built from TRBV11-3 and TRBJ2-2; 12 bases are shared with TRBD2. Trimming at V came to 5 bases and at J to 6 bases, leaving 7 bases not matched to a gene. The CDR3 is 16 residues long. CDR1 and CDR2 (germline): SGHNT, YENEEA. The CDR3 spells CASSPLTSGSAGELFF. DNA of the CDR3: TGTGCCAGCAGCCCGCTGACTAGCGGGAGTGCCGGGGAGCTGTTTTTT.

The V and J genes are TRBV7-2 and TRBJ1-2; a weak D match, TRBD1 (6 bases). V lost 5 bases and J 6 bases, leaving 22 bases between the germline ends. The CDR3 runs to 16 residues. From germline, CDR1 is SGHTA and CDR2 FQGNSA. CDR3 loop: CASSPLGWGRGDGYTF. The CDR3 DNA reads TGTGCCAGCAGCCCACTTGGTTGGGGCAGGGGCGATGGCTACACCTTC.

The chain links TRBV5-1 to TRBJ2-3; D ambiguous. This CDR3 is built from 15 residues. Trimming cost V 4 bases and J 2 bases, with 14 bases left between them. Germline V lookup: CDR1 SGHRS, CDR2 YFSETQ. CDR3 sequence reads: CASSELGGVTDTQYF. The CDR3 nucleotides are TGCGCCAGCAGCGAGCTTGGCGGCGTCACAGATACGCAGTATTTT.